This T cell receptor (beta chain) was recovered during a study of blood T cell repertoires in COVID-19. Study-level background: From the United States, Italy and Spain came samples of acute and convalescent COVID-19. Sample material is recorded as cDNA or gDNA derived from T cells, B-cell-depleted T cells, or PBMCs.

Here immunoSEQ multiplex PCR was the method, and the copy in TCRdb shows in-frame clones only, minus some. The table includes around 300,000 clones, 88% detected once. Sequencing used PBMCs or T cells enriched from blood (not recorded which). The receptor's source is a man aged 25-45 years who had recovered from COVID-19.

CDR3 in amino acids: CASDTGTSGVRQYF. In nucleotides, the CDR3 is TGTGCCTCCGATACCGGGACTAGCGGGGTAAGGCAGTATTTT. The chain links TRBV30 to TRBJ2-3; 13 nucleotides match TRBD2. CDR3 length equals 14 residues. Trimming cost V 7 bases and J 11 bases; bases outside gene matches: 12. CDR1 GTSNPN and CDR2 SVGIG come from the germline V gene (reference sequence).